This T cell receptor (beta chain) appears in the sequencing data of a study of OX40 agonist ivuxolimab in advanced cancers. Assay: immunoSEQ multiplex PCR; the TCRdb copy retains only in-frame clones and omits some. Seen here are tens of thousands of clones, approximately 90% observed once, and the top ten hold roughly 43%. Germline V gene lookup returns CDR1 MDHEN and CDR2 SYDVKM. Trimming left V 4 bases short and J 2 bases short, with 6 bases between. This CDR3 has 13 amino acids. The sequences come from CD4+ or CD8+ T cells sorted from blood, collected in a trial of the OX40 agonist ivuxolimab. The rearrangement links TRBV28 to TRBJ1-5; D gene ambiguous. This receptor was taken from an adult with an advanced solid tumor such as melanoma, head and neck, liver or kidney cancer. In DNA, the CDR3 is TGTGCCAGCAGTTGGCAGGGCAATCAGCCCCAGCATTTT. Amino acid sequence: CASSWQGNQPQHF.